These 18 T cell receptor beta chains share one sample of origin, sequenced in a study of graft-versus-host responses after intestinal transplantation. No antigen has been identified for these receptors. Libraries were prepared by immunoSEQ multiplex PCR; TCRdb keeps only in-frame clonotypes and omits some of them. The sample has some 90,000 clones, about 90% seen once; the top ten hold roughly 0.37%. The sample was unstimulated CD8+ T cells sorted from spleen or lymph node cells, taken before transplant. All receptors derive from a human donor who was the organ donor for an intestinal transplant.

The chain uses TRBV5-1 and TRBJ1-5; tentative D call: TRBD1 (5 bases). Germline V gene lookup returns CDR1 SGHRS and CDR2 YFSETQ. The length of the CDR3 is 14 residues. The V end was cut by 5 bases, the J end by 7 bases, with 16 bases between. CDR3 bases: TGCGCCAGCAGGCTTGGGGCCAGGAGACAGCCCCAGCATTTT. Translated: CASRLGARRQPQHF.

This clone was detected a few times. DNA for the CDR3: TGTGCCAGCAGCCCCGGCTCTGGAAACACCATATATTTT. Its protein is CASSPGSGNTIYF. The gene calls are TRBV13 and TRBJ1-3; the D is unclear. Trimming pared 5 bases from V and 0 bases from J, leaving 5 bases between. Germline V CDR1 and CDR2: PRHDT, FYEKMQ (reference sequence). CDR3 size: 13 residues. The variable domain in full, with the rest retrieved from reference TRBV13 and TRBJ1-3, is AAGVIQSPRHLIKEKRETATLKCYPIPRHDTVYWYQQGPGQDPQFLISFYEKMQSDKGSIPDRFSAQQFSDYHSELNMSSLELGDSALYFCASSPGSGNTIYFGEGSWLTVV.

The chain uses TRBV4-1 and TRBJ2-3, with D unclear. Trimming took off 4 bases at V and 2 bases at J, with 16 bases between the two ends. This CDR3 region has 16 residues. Germline V lookup: CDR1 MGHRA, CDR2 YSYEKL. The CDR3 loop reads CASSRRAAGTTDTQYF. The CDR3 bases are TGCGCCAGCAGCCGGCGAGCTGCAGGTACCACAGATACGCAGTATTTT.

A single count supports this clone. The chain uses TRBV7-8 and TRBJ1-1; D not resolved. The CDR3 covers 13 residues. Trimming cost V 6 bases and J 2 bases, with 10 bases left between them. Germline V gene lookup returns CDR1 SGHVS and CDR2 FQNEAQ. The CDR3 bases are TGTGCCAGCAGTTCAGGCTTTAACACTGAAGCTTTCTTT. Translation: CASSSGFNTEAFF. Using reference TRBV7-8 and TRBJ1-1 for the parts outside the CDR3, the full variable domain is GAGVSQSPRYKVAKRGQDVALRCDPISGHVSLFWYQQALGQGPEFLTYFQNEAQLDKSGLPSDRFFAERPEGSVSTLKIQRTQQEDSAVYLCASSSGFNTEAFFGQGTRLTVV.

This chain uses TRBV30 with TRBJ1-6; 10 bases map to TRBD1. Germline V lookup: CDR1 GTSNPN, CDR2 SVGIG (reference sequence). The CDR3 length is 16 residues. The trim removed 7 bases at V and 3 bases at J, leaving 9 bases unmatched. The CDR3 protein is CASTGTGAFYNSPLHF. The CDR3 bases are TGTGCCTCTACCGGGACAGGGGCTTTCTATAATTCACCCCTCCACTTT. The full variable domain, in which reference TRBV30 and TRBJ1-6 provide the parts outside the CDR3, is SQTIHQWPATLVQPVGSPLSLECTVEGTSNPNLYWYRQAAGRGLQLLFYSVGIGQISSEVPQNLSASRPQDRQFILSSKKLLLSDSGFYLCASTGTGAFYNSPLHFGNGTRLTVT.

The V call is TRBV7-9, the J call TRBJ2-5, with 8 nucleotides matching TRBD2. Germline CDR1 reads SEHNR; CDR2 reads FQNEAQ (reference sequence). V shed 1 base, J shed 4 bases, and the junction held 2 bases outside the gene matches. The CDR3 sequence is 14 residues long. The CDR3, as DNA: TGTGCCAGCAGCTTAGAAGCGGGGGTAGAGACCCAGTACTTC. Its translation: CASSLEAGVETQYF.

This clone appeared a few times. The J gene is TRBJ2-2, the V gene TRBV10-3, with a possible D match to TRBD1 (5 bases). V lost 5 bases, J lost 5 bases, and 12 bases lay in between. The CDR3 totals 14 residues. Germline loops: CDR1 ENHRY, CDR2 SYGVKD. CDR3 protein: CAISLRQGTGELFF. CDR3 nucleotide sequence: TGTGCCATCAGTCTCAGGCAGGGTACCGGGGAGCTGTTTTTT.

This clone was detected once. This sequence joins TRBV12-5 and TRBJ2-1; D is perhaps TRBD2 (6 bases). There are 13 residues in the CDR3. V was shortened by 5 bases and J by 8 bases, with 13 bases between the two germline ends. Germline V gene lookup returns CDR1 LGHNT and CDR2 FRNRAP. CDR3 in DNA: TGTGCTAGTGGTCGGACTATCGTACATGAGCAGTTCTTC. It codes for CASGRTIVHEQFF.

This rearrangement joins TRBV4-1 to TRBJ2-5; D is possibly TRBD2 (6 bases). The J call may be faulty, since TRBJ2-7 better matches the DNA end. This CDR3 has 15 amino acids. Germline V gene lookup returns CDR1 MGHRA and CDR2 YSYEKL. The CDR3 DNA reads TGCGCCAGCAGCCATACCCTGGAGGGACCCTACGAGCAGTACTTC. This encodes CASSHTLEGPYEQYF.

This clone came up once. This rearrangement joins TRBV18 to TRBJ1-2, with TRBD1 matching 7 bases. The CDR3 length is 16 residues. The germline V gene encodes CDR1 KGHSH and CDR2 LQKENI. With 6 bases clipped from V and 5 bases from J, the junction kept 15 bases outside the gene matches. CDR3 sequence: CASSLSGDSSSYGYTF. CDR3 bases: TGTGCCAGCTCCCTTAGTGGGGACAGCTCTTCTTATGGCTACACCTTC. The variable domain in full, with the rest retrieved from reference TRBV18 and TRBJ1-2, is NAGVMQNPRHLVRRRGQEARLRCSPMKGHSHVYWYRQLPEEGLKFMVYLQKENIIDESGMPKERFSAEFPKEGPSILRIQQVVRGDSAAYFCASSLSGDSSSYGYTFGSGTRLTVV.

CDR3 DNA sequence: TGTGCCAGCAGAGCACAGGGTCGTTATCAGCCCCAGCATTTT. Its protein product is CASRAQGRYQPQHF. V usage is TRBV6-5 and J usage is TRBJ1-5, with D possibly TRBD1 on 6 matching bases. CDR1 and CDR2 from the germline V gene are MNHEY and SVGAGI. This CDR3 has 14 amino acids. V lost 6 bases and J lost 5, with 14 bases in between.

The chain has TRBV2 and TRBJ2-3; 8 bases map to TRBD1. V lost 6 bases, J lost 14 bases, and 7 bases stayed unmatched. Germline V gives CDR1 SNHLY, CDR2 FYNNEI. The length of the CDR3 is 11 residues. The CDR3 is CASRDRVVWYF. The CDR3 DNA sequence: TGTGCCAGCAGGGACAGGGTAGTATGGTATTTT.

J is TRBJ2-3 and V is TRBV29-1; 7 bases map to TRBD2. CDR3 size: 12 residues. Germline V gene data show CDR1 as SQVTM and CDR2 as ANQGSEA. The V gene end was trimmed by 7 bases and the J gene end by 6 bases; junction bases not matched to a gene: 7. For the CDR3, the DNA is TGCAGCGCGGGGAGGGTCCACGATACGCAGTATTTT. Encoded protein: CSAGRVHDTQYF.

The chain recombines TRBV7-3 with TRBJ2-7, with 7 bases lining up with TRBD1. Germline-derived CDR1 and CDR2 are SGHTA and FQGTGA. The length of the CDR3 is 15 residues. Trimming removed 2 bases from V and 0 bases from J; junction bases left unmatched: 4. CDR3 nucleotide sequence: TGTGCCAGCAGCTTACGCAGGGGGTCCTCCTACGAGCAGTACTTC. Translation gives CASSLRRGSSYEQYF.

This chain uses TRBV30 with TRBJ2-7; TRBD1 matches at 10 bases. Trimming removed 2 bases from V and 6 bases from J; junction bases left unmatched: 4. Germline V CDR1 and CDR2: GTSNPN, SVGIG (reference sequence). This CDR3 contains 13 residues. DNA of the CDR3: TGTGCCTGGAGTCGGGACAGGGGCAGCGAGCAGTACTTC. This sequence encodes CAWSRDRGSEQYF.

V usage is TRBV6-1 and J usage is TRBJ2-1; TRBD2 might be the D (5 bases). Germline V gives CDR1 MNHNS, CDR2 SASEGT. V was pared by 0 bases and J by 0 bases, with 9 bases between. This CDR3 contains 16 residues. The CDR3 loop is CASSEAPRGSYNEQFF. Written as DNA, the CDR3 is TGTGCCAGCAGTGAAGCGCCTCGGGGCTCCTACAATGAGCAGTTCTTC.

The rearrangement joins TRBV9 to TRBJ2-2; tentative D call: TRBD2 (5 bases). V was trimmed by 7 bases and J by 6 bases, leaving 7 bases between them. The CDR3 extends over 11 amino acids. Germline CDR1 and CDR2: SGDLS and YYNGEE. CDR3 bases: TGTGCCAGCGGGCGGGCCGGGGAGCTGTTTTTT. Translation: CASGRAGELFF.

This chain uses TRBV7-3 with TRBJ2-2, with TRBD2 identical over 10 bases. Germline values: CDR1 SGHTA, CDR2 FQGTGA. The CDR3 loop spans 17 amino acids. Unmatched junction bases numbered 13, after V lost 5 bases and J lost 7 bases. CDR3 sequence reads: CASSPNPGTSVDGELFF. Written as DNA, the CDR3 is TGTGCCAGCAGCCCAAACCCGGGGACTAGCGTCGACGGGGAGCTGTTTTTT.